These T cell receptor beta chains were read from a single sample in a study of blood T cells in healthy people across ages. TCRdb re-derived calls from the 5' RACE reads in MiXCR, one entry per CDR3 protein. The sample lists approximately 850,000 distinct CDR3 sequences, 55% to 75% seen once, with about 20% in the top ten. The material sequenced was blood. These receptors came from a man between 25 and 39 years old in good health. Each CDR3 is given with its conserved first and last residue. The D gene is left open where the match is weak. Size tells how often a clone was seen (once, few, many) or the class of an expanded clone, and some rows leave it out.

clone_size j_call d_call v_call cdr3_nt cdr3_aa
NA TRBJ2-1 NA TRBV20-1 TGCAGTGCTACAGGGTTGCATGAGCAGTTCTTC CSATGLHEQFF
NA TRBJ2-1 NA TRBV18 TGTGCCAGCTCACCCCGGGACCTCGAGGGAGAGACCCAGTTCTTC CASSPRDLEGETQFF
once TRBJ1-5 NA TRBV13 TGTGCCAGCAGCTTTTCCCCTAGCAATCAGCCCCAGCATTTT CASSFSPSNQPQHF
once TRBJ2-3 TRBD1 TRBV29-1 TGCAGCGCTGGACAGGGGGCCACAGATACGCAGTATTTT CSAGQGATDTQYF
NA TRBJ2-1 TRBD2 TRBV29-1 TGCAGCGTTCAACCCAGCGGGAGCTATGAGCAGTTCTTC CSVQPSGSYEQFF
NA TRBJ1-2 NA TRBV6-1 TGTGCCAGCAGGAGTGGGTCTAACTATGGCTACACCTTC CASRSGSNYGYTF
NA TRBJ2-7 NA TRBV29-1 TGCAGCGCATGGAGGGCCCGTTTCCACGAGCAGTACTTC CSAWRARFHEQYF
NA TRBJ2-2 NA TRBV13 TGTGCCAGCAGCCCGGACGGTTACACCGGGGAGCTGTTTTTT CASSPDGYTGELFF
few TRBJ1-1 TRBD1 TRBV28 TGTGCCAGCACCGACAGGGTGAACACTGAAGCTTTCTTT CASTDRVNTEAFF
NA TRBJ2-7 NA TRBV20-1 TGCAGTGCTAGAGATCTGGGTAGCGGATACGAGCAGTACTTC CSARDLGSGYEQYF
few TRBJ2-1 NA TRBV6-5 TGTGCCAGCAGTTACAGGGGGTGGGGGTACAATGAGCAGTTCTTC CASSYRGWGYNEQFF
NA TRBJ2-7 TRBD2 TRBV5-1 TGCGCCAGCAGCTTGTATAGTAGACTAGCGGGGGACTACGAGCAGTACTTC CASSLYSRLAGDYEQYF
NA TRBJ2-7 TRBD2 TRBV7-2 TGTGCCTCACGTCTAGCGGGGGACTCCTACGAGCAGTACTTC CASRLAGDSYEQYF
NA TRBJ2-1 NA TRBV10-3 TGTGCCATCAGTGAGTCGTTACAGTATCACTACAATGAGCAGTTCTTC CAISESLQYHYNEQFF
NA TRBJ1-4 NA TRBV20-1 TGCAGTGCGGAATCAAATGAAAAACTGTTTTTT CSAESNEKLFF
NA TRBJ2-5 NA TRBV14 TGTGCCAGCAGCCCCAGAACGTACCAAGAGACCCAGTACTTC CASSPRTYQETQYF
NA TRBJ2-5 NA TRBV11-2 TGTGCCAGCAGCTTTAACTTGGGGCAGCGGGAGACCCAGTACTTC CASSFNLGQRETQYF
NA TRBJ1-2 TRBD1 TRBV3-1 TGTGCCAGCAGCCAAGATTTTAGGACAGGGACCCTCAACAACTATGGCTACACCTTC CASSQDFRTGTLNNYGYTF
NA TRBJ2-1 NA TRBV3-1 TGTGCCAGCAGCCACTGGCGACTAAACTCCTACAATGAGCAGTTCTTC CASSHWRLNSYNEQFF
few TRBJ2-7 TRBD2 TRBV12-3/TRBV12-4 TGTGCCAGCAAGCTCGCAGTAGCGGGGGGGTCTTACGAGCAGTACTTC CASKLAVAGGSYEQYF
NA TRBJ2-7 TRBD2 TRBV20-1 TGCAGTGCACCCGCAACCCCGGCTAGCGGGCACTACGAGCAGTACTTC CSAPATPASGHYEQYF
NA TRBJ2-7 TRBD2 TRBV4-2 TGTGCCAGCAGCCCAACCGGGACTAGCGACTACGAGCAGTACTTC CASSPTGTSDYEQYF
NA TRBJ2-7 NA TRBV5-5 TGTGCCAGCAGCCTGGGAGCGGCCTACTACGAGCAGTACTTC CASSLGAAYYEQYF
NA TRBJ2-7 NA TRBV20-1 TGCAGTGCCACAGACAGGTCGGAGGCCTACGAGCAGTACTTC CSATDRSEAYEQYF
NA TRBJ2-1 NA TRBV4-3 TGCGCCAGCAGCCCGGAGAGGATTGGCCCGGGGGGCCTGAATGAGCAGTTCTTC CASSPERIGPGGLNEQFF
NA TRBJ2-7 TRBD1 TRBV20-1 TGCAGTGCTCGACAGGGGGTTTCCTACGAGCAGTACTTC CSARQGVSYEQYF
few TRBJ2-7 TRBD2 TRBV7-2 TGTGCCAGCAGCTTAAGTAGTGCCGGCGGGGGGCGGAACGAGCAGTACTTC CASSLSSAGGGRNEQYF
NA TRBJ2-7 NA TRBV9 TGTGCCAGCAGCCCCACGCAGGGTCCCCTTGGCGAGCAGTACTTC CASSPTQGPLGEQYF
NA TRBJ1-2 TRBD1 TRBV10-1 TGCGCCAGCAGTGAGTCGAGGGGACAGGGGAAGGATGGCTACACCTTC CASSESRGQGKDGYTF
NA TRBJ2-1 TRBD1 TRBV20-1 TGCAGTGCTCTTACAGGGGGCGTACCTGAGCAGTTCTTC CSALTGGVPEQFF
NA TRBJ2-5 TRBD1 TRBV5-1 TGCGCCAGCAGCTCACCGGACAGGGGAGGTGAGACCCAGTACTTC CASSSPDRGGETQYF
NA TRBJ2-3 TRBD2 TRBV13 TGTGCCCGCAGCCCGGGACTAGTTGCAGATACGCAGTATTTT CARSPGLVADTQYF
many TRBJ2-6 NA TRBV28 TGTGCCAGCAGTTTATTCCTGAGGGCCGGGGCCAACGTCCTGACTTTC CASSLFLRAGANVLTF
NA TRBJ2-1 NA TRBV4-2 TGTGCCAGCAGCCAAGATCCGGCTAGATCCCGCAATGAGCAGTTCTTC CASSQDPARSRNEQFF
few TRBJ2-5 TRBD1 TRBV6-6 TGTGCCAGCCGGAAGGGACAGCAAGAGACCCAGTACTTC CASRKGQQETQYF
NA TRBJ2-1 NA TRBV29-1 TGCAGCGTTAAAGTGGGAGTCAGTTCGAATGAGCAGTTCTTC CSVKVGVSSNEQFF
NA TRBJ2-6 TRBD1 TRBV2 TGTGCCAGCAGTTCCGGACAGGGGGATGCGGCTGGGGCCAACGTCCTGACTTTC CASSSGQGDAAGANVLTF
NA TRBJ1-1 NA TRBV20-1 TGCAGTGCTACACAGGACCTTAGCGAAGCTTTCTTT CSATQDLSEAFF
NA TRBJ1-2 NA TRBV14 TGTGCCAGCAGCCAGCGGCAGGGAGTTGGTTACTATGGCTACACCTTC CASSQRQGVGYYGYTF
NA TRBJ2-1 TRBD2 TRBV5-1 TGCGCCAGCAGGTTAGCGGGAGGGCCGGGTTACAATGAGCAGTTCTTC CASRLAGGPGYNEQFF
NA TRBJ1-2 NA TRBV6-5 TGTGCCAGCAGTTACAGGGGAGAGGGCTACACCTTC CASSYRGEGYTF
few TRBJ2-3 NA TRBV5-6 TGTGCCAGCAGCTTGGGCCGACAGAGCCGCACAGATACGCAGTATTTT CASSLGRQSRTDTQYF
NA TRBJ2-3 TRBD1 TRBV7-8 TGTGCCAGCAGCTTGAGGGGGCTCGCAGATACGCAGTATTTT CASSLRGLADTQYF